Below are 32 T cell receptor beta chains sequenced from a single sample in a study of shared clonotypes between healthy human individuals. Only in-frame clones appear in the TCRdb table, and some are missing; sequencing was by immunoSEQ multiplex PCR. The sample has approximately 2,000,000 clones, 93% seen once. CD45RO negativity and positive selection for CCR7 defined naive CD8 cells, a population that excluded terminally differentiated effector memory CD45RA+ cells. The sequencing sample was made of naive CD8+ T cells from PBMCs. The source is a man aged 18 to 29 in good health. Some clones in this sample may be carry-over from other donors' samples.

The chain joins TRBV29-1 to TRBJ2-7; 10 bases align to TRBD2. The CDR3 runs to 15 residues. The junction had 6 bases not matched to a gene; V was cut back by 2 bases and J by 2 bases. CDR1 is SQVTM and CDR2 is ANQGSEA in the germline V gene. CDR3 bases: TGCAGCGTTGAAAGGAGTAGCGGGAGGACCTACGAGCAGTACTTC. This codes for CSVERSSGRTYEQYF.

On this clone: The sample holds other DNA sequences that translate to the same CDR3. V is TRBV25-1 and J is TRBJ1-1, with D possibly matching TRBD1 (5 bases). V lost 1 base, J lost 1 base, and 10 bases lay in between. Germline CDR1 and CDR2: MGHDK and SYGVNS. The CDR3 runs to 15 residues. The CDR3 protein is CASSESLGGNTEAFF. As DNA, the CDR3 is TGTGCCAGCAGTGAATCTTTGGGGGGGAACACTGAAGCTTTCTTT.

The V gene is TRBV27, the J gene TRBJ2-7; TRBD2 agrees at 11 bases. The V gene end was trimmed by 5 bases and the J gene end by 3 bases; junction bases not matched to a gene: 9. The CDR3 is made up of 16 amino acids. Germline assignment: CDR1 MNHEY and CDR2 SMNVEV (reference sequence). CDR3 amino acids: CASSQRLAGSYYEQYF. CDR3 DNA: TGTGCCAGCAGTCAGCGACTAGCGGGATCCTACTACGAGCAGTACTTC.

In the case of this clone: The sample carries other DNA sequences with the same CDR3. V gene TRBV19 combines with J gene TRBJ2-7; a weak D match, TRBD2 (5 bases). Germline V gives CDR1 LNHDA, CDR2 SQIVND (reference sequence). V dropped 5 bases and J dropped 0 bases, with 8 bases sitting between them. CDR3 length: 13 residues. DNA for the CDR3: TGTGCCAGTAGTCTGGGGAGCTCCTACGAGCAGTACTTC. Amino acids: CASSLGSSYEQYF.

This chain links TRBV13 with TRBJ1-2; possible D gene TRBD1, 5 bases. CDR3 length: 15 residues. The V and J ends lost 4 bases and 8 bases respectively, with 20 bases between them. In germline, CDR1 is PRHDT, CDR2 FYEKMQ (reference sequence). The CDR3 coding sequence is TGTGCCAGCAGCTCCGGTCCCCAGGGAGAAGAAGGCTACACCTTC. Its translation: CASSSGPQGEEGYTF.

The rearrangement links TRBV2 to TRBJ2-7; TRBD1 might be the D (6 bases). CDR1 is SNHLY, CDR2 FYNNEI, per germline. This CDR3 comprises 14 residues. V shed 6 bases and J shed 3 bases, with 15 bases lying between them. CDR3 nucleotide sequence: TGTGCCAGCAGGCAACCGGACAGTGTCTACGAGCAGTACTTC. Encoded protein: CASRQPDSVYEQYF. The entire variable domain, with the rest obtained from reference TRBV2 and TRBJ2-7, is as follows: EPEVTQTPSHQVTQMGQEVILRCVPISNHLYFYWYRQILGQKVEFLVSFYNNEISEKSEIFDDQFSVERPDGSNFTLKIRSTKLEDSAMYFCASRQPDSVYEQYFGPGTRLTVT.

CDR3 amino acids: CASSIRLSYEQYF. The CDR3 DNA reads as TGTGCCAGCAGTATACGGCTGAGCTACGAGCAGTACTTC. This chain joins TRBV27 and TRBJ2-7; D call uncertain. V lost 5 bases and J lost 3, with 11 bases in between. The CDR3 totals 13 residues. Per germline, CDR1 MNHEY and CDR2 SMNVEV (reference sequence).

The V call is TRBV27, the J call TRBJ2-3, with 8 nucleotides matching TRBD2. The germline CDR1 and CDR2 sequences are MNHEY and SMNVEV (reference sequence). This CDR3 is 15 amino acids long. V lost 2 bases, J lost 4 bases, and 5 bases stayed unmatched. This CDR3 reads CASSLSGRGADTQYF. The DNA of the CDR3 is TGTGCCAGCAGTTTAAGCGGGAGAGGCGCAGATACGCAGTATTTT.

This chain uses TRBV4-3 with TRBJ2-7; 10 bases agree with TRBD1. V gave up 6 bases and J gave up 4 bases; unmatched junction bases: 12. Germline lookup yields CDR1 LGHNA and CDR2 YSLEER. The CDR3 totals 16 residues. CDR3 DNA sequence: TGCGCCAGCAGTACGGATTCGGGGACAGGGGCTTACGAGCAGTACTTC. It encodes CASSTDSGTGAYEQYF.

The rearrangement joins TRBV11-3 to TRBJ2-1; D may be TRBD2 (6 bases). CDR3 length: 15 residues. The germline V gene has CDR1 SGHNT and CDR2 YENEEA. V was pared by 4 bases and J by 5 bases, with 15 bases between. CDR3 sequence (DNA): TGTGCCAGCAGCTCACTCGGGACTCCGGACAATGAGCAGTTCTTC. It codes for CASSSLGTPDNEQFF.

This chain uses TRBV27 with TRBJ2-1; TRBD2 agrees at 11 bases. The CDR3 is made up of 16 amino acids. The germline CDR1 and CDR2 sequences are MNHEY and SMNVEV (reference sequence). With V trimmed by 2 bases and J by 3 bases, 3 bases remained unmatched. CDR3 bases: TGTGCCAGCAGTTTACTAGCGGGAGGTAGCTACAATGAGCAGTTCTTC. This codes for CASSLLAGGSYNEQFF.

The CDR3 sequence is CASSAPGAGYGYTF. The CDR3 nucleotides read TGTGCCAGCAGCGCCCCAGGCGCGGGCTATGGCTACACCTTC. The V and J genes are TRBV9 and TRBJ1-2, with D uncertain. CDR1 is SGDLS and CDR2 is YYNGEE in the germline V gene. V dropped 3 bases and J dropped 4 bases, with 13 bases sitting between them. This CDR3 is 14 amino acids long.

The rearrangement joins TRBV5-1 to TRBJ2-1; D remains unclear. Germline V gives CDR1 SGHRS, CDR2 YFSETQ. Trimming pared 8 bases from V and 5 bases from J, leaving 11 bases between. The CDR3 runs to 12 residues. The DNA of the CDR3 is TGCGCCAGTGCACAGAATGACAATGAGCAGTTCTTC. It encodes CASAQNDNEQFF.

V gene TRBV7-9 combines with J gene TRBJ2-2, with D hard to call. The CDR3 contains 11 residues. The V and J ends lost 8 bases and 9 bases respectively, with 10 bases between them. Germline CDR1 and CDR2: SEHNR and FQNEAQ (reference sequence). In DNA, the CDR3 is TGTGCCAGCGGGTCAACCCGGGAGCTGTTTTTT. Its translation: CASGSTRELFF.

The CDR3 loop reads CASSYSRLYSYEQYF. Written as DNA, the CDR3 is TGTGCCAGCAGTTACTCTCGGCTGTACTCCTACGAGCAGTACTTC. V and J are TRBV6-6 and TRBJ2-7; D is unresolved. Germline CDR1 and CDR2: MNHNY and SVGAGI (reference sequence). Between the trimmed V and J ends, which lost 0 bases and 0 bases, there was a span of 9 bases. This CDR3 comprises 15 residues.

The chain joins TRBV19 to TRBJ2-1; TRBD1 agrees at 7 bases. In germline, CDR1 is LNHDA, CDR2 SQIVND (reference sequence). With V trimmed by 5 bases and J by 3 bases, 4 bases remained unmatched. The CDR3 runs to 14 residues. The CDR3: CASSPWDSYNEQFF. The CDR3 coding sequence is TGTGCCAGTAGTCCCTGGGACAGCTACAATGAGCAGTTCTTC.

V usage is TRBV10-3 and J usage is TRBJ2-7, with TRBD1 identical over 7 bases. The CDR3 totals 14 residues. CDR1 is ENHRY and CDR2 is SYGVKD in the germline V gene. V dropped 5 bases and J dropped 3; count of bases not matched to a gene: 7. The CDR3: CAISLDRTYYEQYF. The CDR3 DNA sequence: TGTGCCATCAGTTTGGACAGGACGTACTACGAGCAGTACTTC.

In the case of this clone: At the DNA level, this CDR3 is encoded by other sequences in the same sample as well. The chain combines TRBV28 with TRBJ2-3; 9 nucleotides agree with TRBD2. Germline V lookup: CDR1 MDHEN, CDR2 SYDVKM. The CDR3 loop spans 15 amino acids. Trimming at V came to 6 bases and at J to 0 bases, leaving 4 bases not matched to a gene. The CDR3 nucleotides are TGTGCCAGCAGCCGTACTAGCGGGAGCACAGATACGCAGTATTTT. This gives the protein CASSRTSGSTDTQYF.

This chain links TRBV4-1 with TRBJ2-7; 10 bases map to TRBD2. Germline CDR1 reads MGHRA; CDR2 reads YSYEKL. The CDR3 has 15 amino acids. The V gene end was trimmed by 0 bases and the J gene end by 3 bases; junction bases not matched to a gene: 2. The CDR3 loop reads CASSQELAGFYEQYF. CDR3 in DNA: TGCGCCAGCAGCCAAGAACTAGCGGGGTTCTACGAGCAGTACTTC.

In this sample, this clone turned up once. The rearrangement links TRBV5-8 to TRBJ1-2, with D hard to call. CDR3 length equals 13 residues. The germline gives CDR1 SGHTS, CDR2 YDEGEE. V gave up 1 base and J gave up 1 base, with 5 bases separating them. The CDR3 coding sequence is TGTGCCAGCAGCTTGACGGTTAACTATGGCTACACCTTC. Protein product: CASSLTVNYGYTF.

The V and J genes are TRBV11-2 and TRBJ2-7; 8 bases match TRBD1. V trimming: 1 base; J trimming: 0 bases; junction bases outside the gene matches: 11. The CDR3 contains 18 residues. Germline CDR1 is SGHAT and CDR2 is FQNNGV. The CDR3 DNA reads TGTGCCAGCAGCTTAGGAGGGATCAGGGGGCTTAGCTCCTACGAGCAGTACTTC. Its translation is CASSLGGIRGLSSYEQYF.

The V and J genes are TRBV9 and TRBJ2-4; 11 bases align to TRBD1. CDR1 is SGDLS, CDR2 YYNGEE, per germline. This CDR3 is built from 14 residues. With 2 bases clipped from V and 5 bases from J, the junction kept 0 bases outside the gene matches. CDR3 DNA: TGTGCCAGCAGCGTGGGACAGGGGGAAAACATTCAGTACTTC. The encoded protein is CASSVGQGENIQYF.

V is TRBV9 and J is TRBJ2-7; D not certain. The CDR3 is made up of 14 amino acids. V was shortened by 4 bases and J by 2 bases, with 13 bases between the two germline ends. Per germline, CDR1 SGDLS and CDR2 YYNGEE. In nucleotides, the CDR3 is TGTGCCAGCAGCTTGACTGAGACCCCCTACGAGCAGTACTTC. This gives the protein CASSLTETPYEQYF.

The chain carries TRBV28 and TRBJ1-1; the match to TRBD1 covers 9 bases. This CDR3 has 15 residues. The junction had 9 bases not matched to a gene; V was cut back by 7 bases and J by 3 bases. Germline CDR1 is MDHEN and CDR2 is SYDVKM. In DNA form, the CDR3 reads TGTGCCAGCAACGAAGGGACAGGGCTGGACACTGAAGCTTTCTTT. Its protein is CASNEGTGLDTEAFF.

The V and J genes are TRBV14 and TRBJ2-7; weak D call: TRBD2 (5 bases). The V and J ends lost 1 base and 6 bases respectively, with 13 bases between them. Germline-derived CDR1 and CDR2 are SGHDN and FVKESK. This CDR3 contains 14 residues. CDR3 in amino acids: CASSQVEGFFEQYF. CDR3 coding DNA: TGTGCCAGCAGCCAAGTCGAGGGCTTTTTCGAGCAGTACTTC.

A word on this clone: The sample has other DNA sequences that encode this CDR3 too. The genes are TRBV30 and TRBJ1-1, with unresolved D. Trimming stripped 0 bases from V and 3 bases from J, with 5 bases between. Germline CDR1 reads GTSNPN; CDR2 reads SVGIG (reference sequence). The CDR3 runs 12 residues. The CDR3 sequence is CAWSVLDTEAFF. As DNA, the CDR3 is TGTGCCTGGAGTGTGTTGGACACTGAAGCTTTCTTT. Combining the CDR3 with reference TRBV30 and TRBJ1-1 gives the whole variable domain SQTIHQWPATLVQPVGSPLSLECTVEGTSNPNLYWYRQAAGRGLQLLFYSVGIGQISSEVPQNLSASRPQDRQFILSSKKLLLSDSGFYLCAWSVLDTEAFFGQGTRLTVV.

About this clone: Additional DNA sequences in this sample encode the identical CDR3. V is TRBV5-6 and J is TRBJ2-7; no definite D call. CDR3 size: 12 residues. Trimming left V 0 bases short and J 2 bases short, with 3 bases between. CDR1 and CDR2 from the germline V gene are SGHDT and YYEEEE. CDR3 in amino acids: CASSLGTYEQYF. The DNA for the CDR3 is TGTGCCAGCAGCTTGGGGACCTACGAGCAGTACTTC.

The gene calls are TRBV7-9 and TRBJ1-1; D is unresolved. V lost 5 bases and J 8 bases, leaving 12 bases between the germline ends. Germline V gene data show CDR1 as SEHNR and CDR2 as FQNEAQ (reference sequence). The CDR3 sequence is 12 residues long. As DNA, the CDR3 is TGTGCCAGCAGCACTTTTGTCAGCGAAGCTTTCTTT. Amino acids: CASSTFVSEAFF.

This sequence joins TRBV11-2 and TRBJ2-1, with TRBD2 matching over 8 bases. CDR1 is SGHAT and CDR2 is FQNNGV in the germline V gene. After removal of 5 bases from V and 7 bases from J, the junction contained 10 bases not matched to a gene. The CDR3 runs 15 residues. The CDR3 nucleotides read TGTGCCAGCAGCGGAAGAATAGCGGGGTTAAATGAGCAGTTCTTC. It encodes CASSGRIAGLNEQFF. Variable domain in full (rest from reference TRBV11-2 and TRBJ2-1): EAGVAQSPRYKIIEKRQSVAFWCNPISGHATLYWYQQILGQGPKLLIQFQNNGVVDDSQLPKDRFSAERLKGVDSTLKIQPAKLEDSAVYLCASSGRIAGLNEQFFGPGTRLTVL.

Notes on this clone: At the DNA level, this CDR3 is encoded by other sequences in the same sample as well. This sequence joins TRBV27 and TRBJ2-7; no clear D gene. The length of the CDR3 is 13 residues. CDR1 is MNHEY and CDR2 is SMNVEV in the germline V gene (reference sequence). Trimming removed 0 bases at V and 1 base at J, with 4 bases between. This CDR3 is CASSLSLSYEQYF. In DNA, the CDR3 is TGTGCCAGCAGTTTATCCCTGTCCTACGAGCAGTACTTC.

The chain uses TRBV10-1 and TRBJ2-2; the D is unclear. Germline V gives CDR1 WNHNN, CDR2 SYGVQD (reference sequence). Trimming stripped 1 base from V and 4 bases from J, with 7 bases between. The CDR3 covers 14 residues. CDR3 DNA: TGCGCCAGCAGTGAGTTACGTGGCACCGGGGAGCTGTTTTTT. As protein: CASSELRGTGELFF.

The CDR3: CATSNSGSGVETQYF. The DNA for the CDR3 is TGTGCCACCAGCAATAGCGGGAGCGGGGTAGAGACCCAGTACTTC. This rearrangement joins TRBV15 to TRBJ2-5; 9 bases align to TRBD2. The germline gives CDR1 LNHNV, CDR2 YYDKDF (reference sequence). V shed 4 bases, J shed 4 bases, and the junction held 7 bases outside the gene matches. The CDR3 runs 15 residues.